This T cell receptor beta chain came from a study of cytomegalovirus exposure and HLA in healthy donors. The overall study: Of several hundred genotyped donors, approximately 80% clustered with self-reported Caucasian donors. The study's findings and limits: Cytomegalovirus-associated TCR beta chains were listed, numbering 150 to 200. A later analysis linked a missense variant in DCLRE1C to the trimming of TCR beta V and J genes.

With 60 Vbeta and 13 Jbeta primers, the PCR was carried out. Some clones are missing from TCRdb's copy, which holds only in-frame ones; the method was immunoSEQ multiplex PCR. Among some 150,000 clones listed, more than 60% were seen once. Though nominally healthy at sampling, donors likely had unrecorded immune exposures. The germline V gene has CDR1 SEHNR and CDR2 FQNEAQ (reference sequence). The trim removed 3 bases at V and 5 bases at J, leaving 4 bases unmatched. This CDR3 comprises 14 residues. Notes on this clone: Its matching antigen is unknown.

The sequenced sample was PBMCs. The chain employs TRBV7-9 and TRBJ2-3; 8 nucleotides match TRBD1. The sequence was obtained from a female donor in good health and CMV-seronegative. The CDR3 DNA reads TGTGCCAGCAGCTTCGACACAGGGGGAGATACGCAGTATTTT. This sequence encodes CASSFDTGGDTQYF. Using reference TRBV7-9 and TRBJ2-3 for the parts outside the CDR3, the full variable domain is DTGVSQNPRHKITKRGQNVTFRCDPISEHNRLYWYRQTLGQGPEFLTYFQNEAQLEKSRLLSDRFSAERPKGSFSTLEIQRTEQGDSAMYLCASSFDTGGDTQYFGPGTRLTVL.